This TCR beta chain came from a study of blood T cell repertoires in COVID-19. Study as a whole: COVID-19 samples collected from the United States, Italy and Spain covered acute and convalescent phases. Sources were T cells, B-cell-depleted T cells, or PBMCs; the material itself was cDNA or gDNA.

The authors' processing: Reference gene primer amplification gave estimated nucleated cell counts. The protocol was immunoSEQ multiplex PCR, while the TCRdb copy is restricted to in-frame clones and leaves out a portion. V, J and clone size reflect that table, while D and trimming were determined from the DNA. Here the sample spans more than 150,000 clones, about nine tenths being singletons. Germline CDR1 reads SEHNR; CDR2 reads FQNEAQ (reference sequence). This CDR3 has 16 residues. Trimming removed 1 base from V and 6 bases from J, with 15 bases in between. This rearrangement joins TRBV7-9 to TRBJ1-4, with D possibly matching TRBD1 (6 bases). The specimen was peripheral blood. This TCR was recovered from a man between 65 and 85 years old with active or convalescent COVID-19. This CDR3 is CASSLEGNREDEKLFF. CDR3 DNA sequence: TGTGCCAGCAGCTTAGAGGGGAACAGGGAAGATGAAAAACTGTTTTTT.